The rows below give T cell receptor beta chains drawn from one sample of a study of CD8+ T cells in alopecia areata. The repertoire was sequenced with immunoSEQ multiplex PCR; TCRdb's copy has only in-frame clones and lacks some. Found here are around 200,000 clones, 60% to 70% of them singletons; the top ten hold approximately 0.63%. The sequences come from CD4+ T cells sorted from blood, collected at week 4, from a patient treated with tofacitinib. The source is a human donor with alopecia areata. The CDR3 runs from the conserved cysteine through the conserved F or W. The order of the fields is clone size, V gene, D gene, J gene, CDR3 protein, CDR3 DNA. D genes are given only for firm matches. A clone size is listed for some rows: how often the clone was seen (once, few, many), or a class if it is expanded.

clone_size: few
v_call: TRBV7-2
d_call: NA
j_call: TRBJ2-1
cdr3_aa: CASSLAGAPYNEQFF
cdr3_nt: TGTGCCAGCAGCTTAGCGGGAGCTCCCTACAATGAGCAGTTCTTC

clone_size: NA
v_call: TRBV30
d_call: NA
j_call: TRBJ2-7
cdr3_aa: CAWSRTLTYEQYF
cdr3_nt: TGTGCCTGGAGCCGGACACTGACCTACGAGCAGTACTTC

clone_size: NA
v_call: TRBV29-1
d_call: NA
j_call: TRBJ1-1
cdr3_aa: CSGVVRTEAFF
cdr3_nt: TGCAGCGGTGTAGTGAGGACTGAAGCTTTCTTT

clone_size: once
v_call: TRBV2
d_call: NA
j_call: TRBJ2-7
cdr3_aa: CASSGLRGYYEQYF
cdr3_nt: TGTGCCAGCAGTGGGTTGAGGGGCTACTACGAGCAGTACTTC

clone_size: NA
v_call: TRBV27
d_call: NA
j_call: TRBJ2-6
cdr3_aa: CASSLSSGANVLTF
cdr3_nt: TGTGCCAGCAGTTTATCTAGTGGGGCCAACGTCCTGACTTTC

clone_size: NA
v_call: TRBV30
d_call: TRBD2
j_call: TRBJ2-7
cdr3_aa: CAGAGVYEQYF
cdr3_nt: TGTGCCGGAGCGGGAGTCTACGAGCAGTACTTC

clone_size: NA
v_call: TRBV7-2
d_call: NA
j_call: TRBJ2-7
cdr3_aa: CASSLEFSLSYEQYF
cdr3_nt: TGTGCCAGCAGCTTAGAGTTTAGTCTCTCCTACGAGCAGTACTTC

clone_size: NA
v_call: TRBV29-1
d_call: NA
j_call: TRBJ1-1
cdr3_aa: CSVRGRLNTEAFF
cdr3_nt: TGCAGCGTTCGGGGGCGACTGAACACTGAAGCTTTCTTT

clone_size: few
v_call: TRBV10-3
d_call: NA
j_call: TRBJ2-1
cdr3_aa: CAISETADEQFF
cdr3_nt: TGTGCCATCAGTGAGACGGCGGATGAGCAGTTCTTC

clone_size: few
v_call: TRBV27
d_call: TRBD2
j_call: TRBJ2-3
cdr3_aa: CASAERGRAGTDTQYF
cdr3_nt: TGTGCCAGTGCGGAGCGGGGGCGAGCTGGCACAGATACGCAGTATTTT

clone_size: NA
v_call: TRBV27
d_call: NA
j_call: TRBJ2-3
cdr3_aa: CASSPGGAWTDTQYF
cdr3_nt: TGTGCCAGCAGTCCCGGCGGGGCGTGGACAGATACGCAGTATTTT

clone_size: once
v_call: TRBV5-1
d_call: NA
j_call: TRBJ1-2
cdr3_aa: CASSFGTTNYGYTF
cdr3_nt: TGCGCCAGCAGCTTCGGCACGACTAACTATGGCTACACCTTC

clone_size: NA
v_call: TRBV6-1
d_call: NA
j_call: TRBJ2-3
cdr3_aa: CASSRGTSTDTQYF
cdr3_nt: TGTGCCAGCAGTCGCGGGACAAGCACAGATACGCAGTATTTT

clone_size: NA
v_call: TRBV2
d_call: TRBD2
j_call: TRBJ2-5
cdr3_aa: CASRETRGLVQETQYF
cdr3_nt: TGTGCCAGCAGGGAAACAAGAGGACTAGTTCAAGAGACCCAGTACTTC

clone_size: NA
v_call: TRBV30
d_call: NA
j_call: TRBJ2-7
cdr3_aa: CAWSEGGARQYF
cdr3_nt: TGTGCCTGGAGCGAGGGGGGGGCTCGGCAGTACTTC

clone_size: NA
v_call: TRBV29-1
d_call: TRBD2
j_call: TRBJ2-1
cdr3_aa: CSVTRAGGVIYEQFF
cdr3_nt: TGCAGCGTTACAAGAGCGGGAGGGGTCATCTATGAGCAGTTCTTC

clone_size: NA
v_call: TRBV10-3
d_call: TRBD1
j_call: TRBJ2-5
cdr3_aa: CASQPRTGWGETQYF
cdr3_nt: TGTGCCTCCCAACCTAGGACAGGTTGGGGGGAGACCCAGTACTTC

clone_size: few
v_call: TRBV2
d_call: NA
j_call: TRBJ2-1
cdr3_aa: CASQGRVYNEQFF
cdr3_nt: TGTGCCAGTCAAGGGCGGGTGTACAATGAGCAGTTCTTC

clone_size: NA
v_call: TRBV28
d_call: NA
j_call: TRBJ2-6
cdr3_aa: CASSFRSLRGANVLTF
cdr3_nt: TGTGCCAGCAGTTTTCGGTCACTCCGAGGGGCCAACGTCCTGACTTTC

clone_size: NA
v_call: TRBV29-1
d_call: NA
j_call: TRBJ1-2
cdr3_aa: CSAPDSPFTHNYGYTF
cdr3_nt: TGCAGCGCCCCGGACAGCCCTTTTACTCATAACTATGGCTACACCTTC

clone_size: once
v_call: TRBV2
d_call: TRBD1
j_call: TRBJ2-5
cdr3_aa: CASSEAPGGTQYF
cdr3_nt: TGTGCCAGCAGTGAAGCGCCAGGGGGGACCCAGTACTTC

clone_size: few
v_call: TRBV9
d_call: NA
j_call: TRBJ2-7
cdr3_aa: CASSAKTGTSYEQYF
cdr3_nt: TGTGCCAGCAGCGCCAAGACAGGTACCTCCTACGAGCAGTACTTC

clone_size: NA
v_call: TRBV28
d_call: TRBD2
j_call: TRBJ2-2
cdr3_aa: CASSSTRLAGGEELFF
cdr3_nt: TGTGCCAGCAGTTCGACCCGACTAGCGGGGGGAGAGGAGCTGTTTTTT

clone_size: NA
v_call: TRBV25-1
d_call: NA
j_call: TRBJ2-5
cdr3_aa: CASQQQGGQETQYF
cdr3_nt: TGTGCCAGCCAGCAACAGGGCGGGCAAGAGACCCAGTACTTC

clone_size: NA
v_call: TRBV27
d_call: NA
j_call: TRBJ2-7
cdr3_aa: CASSSPGRTGPYF
cdr3_nt: TGTGCCAGCAGTTCCCCAGGGCGGACGGGGCCTTACTTC

clone_size: NA
v_call: TRBV29-1
d_call: NA
j_call: TRBJ2-1
cdr3_aa: CSVGQGPGFF
cdr3_nt: TGCAGCGTTGGCCAGGGGCCGGGGTTCTTC

clone_size: NA
v_call: TRBV30
d_call: TRBD2
j_call: TRBJ2-7
cdr3_aa: CAWGRTSASDEQYF
cdr3_nt: TGTGCCTGGGGTCGGACTAGTGCGTCCGACGAGCAGTACTTC

clone_size: NA
v_call: TRBV9
d_call: TRBD2
j_call: TRBJ2-1
cdr3_aa: CASTAHGGLDNEQFF
cdr3_nt: TGTGCCAGCACCGCCCACGGGGGACTAGACAATGAGCAGTTCTTC

clone_size: few
v_call: TRBV15
d_call: TRBD2
j_call: TRBJ2-5
cdr3_aa: CATSRGAGGGETQYF
cdr3_nt: TGTGCCACCAGCAGAGGAGCGGGAGGGGGGGAGACCCAGTACTTC

clone_size: few
v_call: TRBV23-1
d_call: NA
j_call: TRBJ2-3
cdr3_aa: CASSQRAGITDTQYF
cdr3_nt: TGCGCCAGCAGTCAAAGGGCGGGGATCACAGATACGCAGTATTTT

clone_size: NA
v_call: TRBV6-6
d_call: NA
j_call: TRBJ1-5
cdr3_aa: CASSYLSALRDQPQHF
cdr3_nt: TGTGCCAGCAGTTACCTATCGGCCCTTCGCGATCAGCCCCAGCATTTT

clone_size: NA
v_call: TRBV4-1
d_call: NA
j_call: TRBJ2-2
cdr3_aa: CASSLEAPLVTGELFF
cdr3_nt: TGCGCCAGCAGCCTGGAGGCACCATTAGTCACCGGGGAGCTGTTTTTT

clone_size: NA
v_call: TRBV29-1
d_call: NA
j_call: TRBJ1-5
cdr3_aa: CSVGWDSNQPQHF
cdr3_nt: TGCAGCGTTGGGTGGGATAGCAATCAGCCCCAGCATTTT

clone_size: NA
v_call: TRBV29-1
d_call: NA
j_call: TRBJ2-7
cdr3_aa: CSVSSPGSYEQYF
cdr3_nt: TGCAGCGTCTCAAGCCCCGGCTCCTACGAGCAGTACTTC

clone_size: NA
v_call: TRBV30
d_call: TRBD1
j_call: TRBJ2-1
cdr3_aa: CAWSWGQGGFGQFF
cdr3_nt: TGTGCCTGGAGTTGGGGACAGGGGGGATTTGGGCAGTTCTTC

clone_size: NA
v_call: TRBV19
d_call: TRBD2
j_call: TRBJ2-5
cdr3_aa: CASSGRASGSWTQYF
cdr3_nt: TGTGCCAGTAGCGGCCGGGCTAGCGGGAGCTGGACCCAGTACTTC

clone_size: NA
v_call: TRBV29-1
d_call: TRBD2
j_call: TRBJ2-1
cdr3_aa: CSVDRTRNEQFF
cdr3_nt: TGCAGCGTTGACCGGACTAGGAATGAGCAGTTCTTC

clone_size: few
v_call: TRBV29-1
d_call: NA
j_call: TRBJ2-5
cdr3_aa: CSVELSPVGGRETQYF
cdr3_nt: TGCAGCGTTGAACTGAGTCCGGTGGGGGGTAGAGAGACCCAGTACTTC

clone_size: NA
v_call: TRBV7-2
d_call: TRBD1
j_call: TRBJ2-2
cdr3_aa: CASRFDRANTGELFF
cdr3_nt: TGTGCCAGCAGATTCGACAGGGCAAACACCGGGGAGCTGTTTTTT

clone_size: few
v_call: TRBV29-1
d_call: TRBD1
j_call: TRBJ2-5
cdr3_aa: CSGTGTGWQTQYF
cdr3_nt: TGCAGCGGAACCGGGACAGGGTGGCAGACCCAGTACTTC

clone_size: NA
v_call: TRBV7-2
d_call: TRBD1
j_call: TRBJ2-7
cdr3_aa: CASSTTGGWETEQYF
cdr3_nt: TGTGCCAGCAGCACCACAGGGGGATGGGAAACCGAGCAGTACTTC

clone_size: NA
v_call: TRBV6-5
d_call: TRBD1
j_call: TRBJ1-2
cdr3_aa: CASSFHRGRGGYTF
cdr3_nt: TGTGCCAGCAGCTTCCACAGGGGCCGGGGTGGCTACACCTTC

clone_size: NA
v_call: TRBV2
d_call: NA
j_call: TRBJ2-7
cdr3_aa: CASSAAWGASGYEQYF
cdr3_nt: TGTGCCAGCAGTGCCGCGTGGGGGGCTAGCGGCTACGAGCAGTACTTC

clone_size: NA
v_call: TRBV11-2
d_call: NA
j_call: TRBJ2-1
cdr3_aa: CASSPPPFDEQFF
cdr3_nt: TGTGCCAGCAGTCCCCCGCCCTTCGATGAGCAGTTCTTC

clone_size: few
v_call: TRBV29-1
d_call: NA
j_call: TRBJ2-3
cdr3_aa: CSVRPGYIDTQYF
cdr3_nt: TGCAGCGTTCGCCCAGGATATATAGATACGCAGTATTTT

clone_size: NA
v_call: TRBV5-1
d_call: TRBD1
j_call: TRBJ2-3
cdr3_aa: CASSSATGTASTDTQYF
cdr3_nt: TGCGCCAGCAGCTCAGCAACCGGGACAGCTAGCACAGATACGCAGTATTTT

clone_size: NA
v_call: TRBV5-4
d_call: TRBD2
j_call: TRBJ2-5
cdr3_aa: CASSPQTSGVETQYF
cdr3_nt: TGTGCCAGCAGCCCCCAGACTAGCGGGGTAGAGACCCAGTACTTC

clone_size: NA
v_call: TRBV15
d_call: NA
j_call: TRBJ2-2
cdr3_aa: CATSRDSGGELFF
cdr3_nt: TGTGCCACCAGCAGAGATTCGGGCGGGGAGCTGTTTTTT

clone_size: NA
v_call: TRBV25-1
d_call: TRBD2
j_call: TRBJ2-5
cdr3_aa: CASSDELAGRETQYF
cdr3_nt: TGTGCCAGCAGTGACGAACTAGCGGGAAGAGAGACCCAGTACTTC

clone_size: NA
v_call: TRBV6-5
d_call: NA
j_call: TRBJ2-7
cdr3_aa: CASSSRGGGQYF
cdr3_nt: TGTGCCAGCAGTTCCCGTGGGGGAGGGCAGTACTTC